The 8 T cell receptor beta chains listed next were all sequenced from one sample in a study of blood T cell repertoires in COVID-19. TCRdb's table, derived via immunoSEQ multiplex PCR, lists solely in-frame clones and lacks some. The sample contains around 180,000 clones, under 85% of which appear only once. Sequences were obtained from PBMCs or T cells enriched from blood (not recorded which). The origin of the receptors is a middle-aged man who had recovered from COVID-19.

The chain couples TRBV23-1 to TRBJ2-1; 8 bases line up with TRBD2. TRBV23-1 is marked as an open reading frame, function uncertain. After removal of 7 bases from V and 8 bases from J, the junction contained 7 bases not matched to a gene. This CDR3 is built from 13 residues. The CDR3, as DNA: TGCGCCAGCACCGAAACCGGGAGGGATGAGCAGTTCTTC. This codes for CASTETGRDEQFF.

This chain connects TRBV2 to TRBJ2-5; TRBD2 matches at 9 bases. The germline V gene encodes CDR1 SNHLY and CDR2 FYNNEI. Germline trimming cut 4 bases from V and 5 bases from J; bases unmatched to any gene: 8. This CDR3 contains 15 residues. DNA of the CDR3: TGTGCCAGCAGTGGGGGCGGGGGGGTCCTCGAGACCCAGTACTTC. Translated, it gives CASSGGGGVLETQYF.

The rearrangement links TRBV2 to TRBJ2-1, with D perhaps matching TRBD2 (6 bases). The CDR3 spans 10 residues. Trimming took off 8 bases at V and 11 bases at J, with 10 bases between the two ends. The germline gives CDR1 SNHLY, CDR2 FYNNEI. In nucleotides, the CDR3 is TGTGCCAGCGACGGGGGTCAGCAGTTCTTC. Residues: CASDGGQQFF. The full variable domain, its missing parts supplied by reference TRBV2 and TRBJ2-1, is EPEVTQTPSHQVTQMGQEVILRCVPISNHLYFYWYRQILGQKVEFLVSFYNNEISEKSEIFDDQFSVERPDGSNFTLKIRSTKLEDSAMYFCASDGGQQFFGPGTRLTVL.

The chain combines TRBV14 with TRBJ1-4; D call uncertain. V was pared by 2 bases and J by 1 base, with 14 bases between. Germline CDR1 SGHDN, CDR2 FVKESK. The CDR3 totals 17 residues. CDR3 amino acids: CASSQFSGYLTNEKLFF. The CDR3, as DNA: TGTGCCAGCAGCCAATTTTCGGGTTACTTAACTAATGAAAAACTGTTTTTT. The full variable domain, completed using reference TRBV14 and TRBJ1-4, is EAGVTQFPSHSVIEKGQTVTLRCDPISGHDNLYWYRRVMGKEIKFLLHFVKESKQDESGMPNNRFLAERTGGTYSTLKVQPAELEDSGVYFCASSQFSGYLTNEKLFFGSGTQLSVL.

The chain combines TRBV6-2 or TRBV6-3 with TRBJ2-3, with D perhaps TRBD2 (5 bases). Germline CDR1 and CDR2: MNHEY and SVGEGT. With 0 bases removed from V and 4 bases from J, the gap between germline ends came to 14 bases. The CDR3 sequence is 16 residues long. CDR3 nucleotide sequence: TGTGCCAGCAGTTACTCCTTGCGGGTGGCATCAGATACGCAGTATTTT. Amino acid sequence: CASSYSLRVASDTQYF.

This clone has only one observation. The V call is TRBV7-2, the J call TRBJ1-6; D perhaps matches TRBD1 (6 bases). V shed 5 bases and J shed 4 bases, with 15 bases lying between them. Germline-derived CDR1 and CDR2 are SGHTA and FQGNSA. This CDR3 is built from 16 residues. The DNA of the CDR3 is TGTGCCAGCAGCGACGGACAGTCCCGTTATAATTCACCCCTCCACTTT. Its translation: CASSDGQSRYNSPLHF.

This chain joins TRBV20-1 and TRBJ1-3; no firm D call. The germline V gene encodes CDR1 DFQATT and CDR2 SNEGSKA (reference sequence). With 3 bases removed from V and 3 bases from J, the gap between germline ends came to 6 bases. The length of the CDR3 is 12 residues. The CDR3 sequence: CSASSGGNTIYF. The CDR3 region has the DNA TGCAGTGCTAGTAGCGGTGGAAACACCATATATTTT.

This rearrangement joins TRBV28 to TRBJ2-2; D not certain. Germline V CDR1 and CDR2: MDHEN, SYDVKM. Between the trimmed V and J ends, which lost 7 bases and 7 bases, there was a span of 10 bases. CDR3 size: 12 residues. CDR3 residues: CASNGAGGELFF. CDR3 sequence (DNA): TGTGCCAGCAATGGAGCCGGCGGGGAGCTGTTTTTT.